The 10 T cell receptor beta chains presented below share a single source sample, sequenced in a study of beta chain features in type 1 diabetes. General study points: For Type 1 diabetes patients, all four CD4+ subsets carried TCRB CDR3s that were moderately but significantly shorter.

Expressed TCRB transcripts were sequenced, since all the RNA that had been isolated was reverse transcribed. Assay: immunoSEQ multiplex PCR; the TCRdb copy retains only in-frame clones and omits some. This sample carries fewer than 200,000 clones, approximately 10% of them seen once, and the ten largest clones take around 0.5%. Their cognate antigens are unknown. The specimen sequenced was central memory CD4+ T cells from blood. Source of these receptors: a man aged 25 to 45 with type 1 diabetes.

This chain uses TRBV13 with TRBJ2-7; the D is unclear. Trimming shortened V by 5 bases and J by 2 bases, and 13 bases separated the two germline ends. The germline V gene encodes CDR1 PRHDT and CDR2 FYEKMQ (reference sequence). The CDR3 consists of 14 residues. The CDR3 region is CASSPPAVTYEQYF. In nucleotides, the CDR3 is TGTGCCAGCAGCCCCCCTGCAGTAACCTACGAGCAGTACTTC.

V and J are TRBV7-4 and TRBJ2-7, with 12 bases lining up with TRBD2. Germline V gene lookup returns CDR1 SGHVT and CDR2 SQSDAQ. The CDR3 covers 15 residues. Trimming took 5 bases from V and 4 from J; bases not matched to a gene: 6. CDR3 protein: CASSTRLAGAYEQYF. The CDR3 coding sequence is TGTGCCAGCAGCACACGACTAGCGGGAGCGTACGAGCAGTACTTC.

The chain employs TRBV4-3 and TRBJ1-4; D gene ambiguous. Germline assignment: CDR1 LGHNA and CDR2 YSLEER. V was clipped by 2 bases and J by 10 bases, with 14 bases between them. CDR3 size: 14 residues. CDR3 coding DNA: TGCGCCAGCAGCCAAAATTTATGGGCCCGAAAACTGTTTTTT. It yields the protein CASSQNLWARKLFF.

This clone appeared a few times. The genes are TRBV5-4 and TRBJ2-1; TRBD1 matches 11 bases. Unmatched junction bases numbered 5, after V lost 4 bases and J lost 2 bases. This CDR3 is built from 16 residues. Germline V gene sequence: CDR1 SGHNT, CDR2 YYREEE (reference sequence). This chain's CDR3 is CASSPGQGAAYNEQFF. CDR3 DNA: TGTGCCAGCAGCCCTGGACAGGGGGCGGCCTACAATGAGCAGTTCTTC.

The rearrangement joins TRBV5-6 to TRBJ1-2; perhaps TRBD1 as D (5 bases). The germline V gene has CDR1 SGHDT and CDR2 YYEEEE. The CDR3 is 16 residues long. The V and J ends lost 0 bases and 4 bases respectively, with 16 bases between them. The DNA of the CDR3 is TGTGCCAGCAGCTTGGGAACGGCAGGGTTACCCTATGGCTACACCTTC. This sequence encodes CASSLGTAGLPYGYTF.

The V gene is TRBV11-2, the J gene TRBJ2-1, with 8 bases aligning to TRBD2. The junction had 9 bases not matched to a gene; V was cut back by 5 bases and J by 9 bases. CDR1 and CDR2 from the germline V gene are SGHAT and FQNNGV. This CDR3 is built from 14 residues. In DNA form, the CDR3 reads TGTGCCAGCAGCGCCCTAGCGGGCGCAAGTGAGCAGTTCTTC. As protein: CASSALAGASEQFF. The whole variable domain, filled in from reference TRBV11-2 and TRBJ2-1, reads EAGVAQSPRYKIIEKRQSVAFWCNPISGHATLYWYQQILGQGPKLLIQFQNNGVVDDSQLPKDRFSAERLKGVDSTLKIQPAKLEDSAVYLCASSALAGASEQFFGPGTRLTVL.

The chain carries TRBV27 and TRBJ1-2; a weak D match, TRBD1 (6 bases). The germline gives CDR1 MNHEY, CDR2 SMNVEV (reference sequence). The V and J ends lost 2 bases and 8 bases respectively, with 15 bases between them. This CDR3 comprises 14 residues. In DNA form, the CDR3 reads TGTGCCAGCAGTTTAAATTCGGGGGGCGCGGGCTACACCTTC. Its protein product is CASSLNSGGAGYTF.

V and J are TRBV6-5 and TRBJ1-5; no clear D. The CDR3 contains 12 residues. Germline CDR1 MNHEY, CDR2 SVGAGI. V was pared by 7 bases and J by 9 bases, with 13 bases between. Written as DNA, the CDR3 is TGTGCCAGCACCTCAGGCCCAGGGCCCCAGCATTTT. Its protein is CASTSGPGPQHF.

This clone was found a few times. The genes are TRBV27 and TRBJ2-2; the match to TRBD2 covers 10 bases. Germline CDR1 is MNHEY and CDR2 is SMNVEV (reference sequence). The CDR3 totals 18 residues. V trimming: 4 bases; J trimming: 4 bases; junction bases outside the gene matches: 12. The CDR3, as DNA: TGTGCCAGCAGTTCCCACTCCCGACTAGCGGGTATCACCGGGGAGCTGTTTTTT. As protein: CASSSHSRLAGITGELFF.

This clone was seen a handful of times. This chain joins TRBV7-6 and TRBJ1-1; the match to TRBD1 covers 8 bases. The CDR3 loop spans 16 amino acids. V lost 5 bases, J lost 4 bases, and 12 bases stayed unmatched. CDR1 and CDR2 from the germline V gene are SGHVS and FNYEAQ. Here the CDR3 DNA reads TGTGCCAGCAGCGCCTCCCAGGGGGCGCTGACCACTGAAGCTTTCTTT. It codes for CASSASQGALTTEAFF.